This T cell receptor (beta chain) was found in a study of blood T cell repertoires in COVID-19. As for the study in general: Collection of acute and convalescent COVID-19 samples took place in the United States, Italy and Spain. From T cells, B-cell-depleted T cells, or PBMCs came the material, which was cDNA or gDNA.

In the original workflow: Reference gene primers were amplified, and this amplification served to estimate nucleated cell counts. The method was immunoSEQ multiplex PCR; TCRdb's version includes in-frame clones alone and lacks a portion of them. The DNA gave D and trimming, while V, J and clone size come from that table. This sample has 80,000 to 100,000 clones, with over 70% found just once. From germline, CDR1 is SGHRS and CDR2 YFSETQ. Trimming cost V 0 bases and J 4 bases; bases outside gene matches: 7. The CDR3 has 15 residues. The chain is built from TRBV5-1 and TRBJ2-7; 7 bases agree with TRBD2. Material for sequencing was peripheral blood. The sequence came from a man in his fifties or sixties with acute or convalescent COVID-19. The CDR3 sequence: CASSLDGGSRYEQYF. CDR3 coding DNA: TGCGCCAGCAGCTTGGATGGCGGGAGCAGATACGAGCAGTACTTC. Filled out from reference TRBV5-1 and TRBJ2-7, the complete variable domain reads KAGVTQTPRYLIKTRGQQVTLSCSPISGHRSVSWYQQTPGQGLQFLFEYFSETQRNKGNFPGRFSGRQFSNSRSEMNVSTLELGDSALYLCASSLDGGSRYEQYFGPGTRLTVT.